This T cell receptor beta chain was found in a study of blood T cell repertoires in COVID-19. Turning to the study itself: Spain, Italy and the United States supplied samples that represented acute and convalescent COVID-19. Sample material is recorded as cDNA or gDNA derived from T cells, B-cell-depleted T cells, or PBMCs.

Germline V CDR1 and CDR2: MRHNA, SNTAGT. The CDR3 loop spans 13 amino acids. The V gene lost 3 bases and the J gene lost 8 bases, with 13 bases spanning the gap. This clone was picked up a small number of times. Per the study methods: Amplified reference gene primers provided the basis for estimating nucleated cell counts. Clones were read by immunoSEQ multiplex PCR, and TCRdb kept only the in-frame ones, dropping some. Clonal size and the V and J genes are those of that table, whereas D and trimming came from the DNA. There are approximately 190,000 clones in the sample; around 80% occur only once, and around an eighth lies in the top ten.

Sequenced material: peripheral blood. This sequence originates from a man aged 25 to 45 with active or convalescent COVID-19. V usage is TRBV6-4 and J usage is TRBJ1-2; TRBD1 is a possible D gene (6 bases). The CDR3 loop is CASSESGGVGYTF. CDR3 in DNA: TGTGCCAGCAGTGAATCGGGGGGCGTAGGCTACACCTTC.